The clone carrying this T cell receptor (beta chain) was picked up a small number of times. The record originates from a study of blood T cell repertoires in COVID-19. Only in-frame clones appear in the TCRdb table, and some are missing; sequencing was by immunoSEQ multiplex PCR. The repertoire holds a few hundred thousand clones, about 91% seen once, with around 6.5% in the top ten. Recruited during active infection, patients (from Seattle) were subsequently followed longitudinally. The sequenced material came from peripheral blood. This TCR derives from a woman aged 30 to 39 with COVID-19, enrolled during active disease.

The DNA for the CDR3 is TGTGCCAGCAGTTCTCTGGCTCTACAGGGGACCTGGGGCAATCAGCCCCAGCATTTT. It is translated as CASSSLALQGTWGNQPQHF. The V and J genes are TRBV28 and TRBJ1-5; 7 positions match TRBD1. Germline trimming cut 4 bases from V and 2 bases from J; bases unmatched to any gene: 17. CDR3 size: 19 residues. Germline lookup yields CDR1 MDHEN and CDR2 SYDVKM.